These T cell receptor beta chains were read from a single sample in a study of regulatory T cells in long-lasting Graves disease. In TCRdb, the multiplex PCR reads were re-called with MiXCR into one record per CDR3 protein. The repertoire has around 400,000 distinct CDR3 sequences, 21% of them found once; the top ten carry around an eighth. Material: peripheral blood mononuclear cells (PBMCs), obtained when the disease was refractory, from a patient treated with antithyroid drugs. All receptors come from a female donor with Graves disease. The CDR3 runs from the conserved cysteine through the conserved F or W. Fields, in order: V gene, D gene, J gene, clone size, CDR3 DNA, CDR3 protein. D genes are given only for firm matches. Clone size, where shown, is once, few, many, or a class for clones that have expanded.

v_gene: TRBV12-3/TRBV12-4; d_gene: .; j_gene: TRBJ2-7; abundance: many; CDR3nt: TGTGCCAGCAGCAACGACGTATACGAGCAGTACTTC; CDR3aa: CASSNDVYEQYF
v_gene: TRBV4-1; d_gene: .; j_gene: TRBJ1-1; abundance: .; CDR3nt: TGCGCCAGCAGCCAAGCGATCCTGGGGAAGGACACTGAAGCTTTCTTT; CDR3aa: CASSQAILGKDTEAFF
v_gene: TRBV19; d_gene: TRBD1; j_gene: TRBJ1-2; abundance: .; CDR3nt: TGTGCCAGTAGGCGGGACAGGATAAACTATGGCTACACCTTC; CDR3aa: CASRRDRINYGYTF
v_gene: TRBV7-9; d_gene: TRBD2; j_gene: TRBJ2-2; abundance: .; CDR3nt: TGTGCCAGCAGCTTCGCTTTTTTTCGTCGCCTCTCTCAAGCGGGAGAGGCCGGGGAGCTGTTTTTT; CDR3aa: CASSFAFFRRLSQAGEAGELFF
v_gene: TRBV20-1; d_gene: .; j_gene: TRBJ1-1; abundance: .; CDR3nt: TGCAGTGCTGGATCCGGGAGCACCCAATTGAGCACTGAAGCTTTCTTT; CDR3aa: CSAGSGSTQLSTEAFF
v_gene: TRBV28; d_gene: .; j_gene: TRBJ2-1; abundance: few; CDR3nt: TGTGCCAGCATCCCCCGTCAAGCGACCTACAATGAGCAGTTCTTC; CDR3aa: CASIPRQATYNEQFF
v_gene: TRBV3-1; d_gene: TRBD1; j_gene: TRBJ1-3; abundance: .; CDR3nt: TGTGCCAGCAGCCAACCCCCAGGGGGCTTATCTGGAAACACCATATATTTT; CDR3aa: CASSQPPGGLSGNTIYF
v_gene: TRBV6-1; d_gene: TRBD1; j_gene: TRBJ2-7; abundance: .; CDR3nt: TGTGCCAGCAGCTCCAGGGACAGGGCTACCTACGAGCAGTACTTC; CDR3aa: CASSSRDRATYEQYF
v_gene: TRBV3-1; d_gene: .; j_gene: TRBJ2-7; abundance: .; CDR3nt: TGTGCCAGCAGCCAGAGAGGAAACGAGCAGTACTTC; CDR3aa: CASSQRGNEQYF
v_gene: TRBV18; d_gene: .; j_gene: TRBJ1-4; abundance: many; CDR3nt: TGTGCCAGCTCACCCCAAGTTGGGACGGCGGCTGAAAAACTGTTTTTT; CDR3aa: CASSPQVGTAAEKLFF
v_gene: TRBV9; d_gene: TRBD2; j_gene: TRBJ2-1; abundance: many; CDR3nt: TGTGCCAGCAGCAAAACTAGCGGGAACTACAATGAGCAGTTCTTC; CDR3aa: CASSKTSGNYNEQFF
v_gene: TRBV6-5; d_gene: .; j_gene: TRBJ2-5; abundance: many; CDR3nt: TGTGCCAGCAGTTACTTGCTTGGGACCCAGTACTTC; CDR3aa: CASSYLLGTQYF
v_gene: TRBV25-1; d_gene: TRBD1; j_gene: TRBJ2-2; abundance: .; CDR3nt: TGTGCCAGCAGTGAAACCAGGGGGCCGAACACCGGGGAGCTGTTTTTT; CDR3aa: CASSETRGPNTGELFF
v_gene: TRBV3-1; d_gene: .; j_gene: TRBJ2-1; abundance: .; CDR3nt: TGTGCCAGCAGCCCGGCTAGAAGTTCCTACAATGAGCAGTTCTTC; CDR3aa: CASSPARSSYNEQFF